This T cell receptor (beta chain) comes out of a study of T cells in Graves' hyperthyroidism and ophthalmopathy. Study in general: Peripheral blood collection took place at initial diagnosis, before any treatment.

Germline V gene lookup returns CDR1 SGHRS and CDR2 YFSETQ. V shed 4 bases, J shed 0 bases, and the junction held 9 bases outside the gene matches. The CDR3 totals 16 residues. Ophthalmopathy patients had Clinical Activity Score at least 3, NOSPECS grade at least 4, duration under 3 months. The diagnostic basis comprised clinical symptoms, serum thyroxine and TRAb, thyroid ultrasound and orbital computed tomography. The PBMCs had their origin in roughly 9.4 ml of fresh peripheral blood. TCR beta CDR3 sequences were amplified from RNA transcripts. HTBI primers were employed in a first-round RT-PCR of the TCR CDR3. TCRdb analysed the multiplex PCR reads with MiXCR anew, one entry per CDR3 protein. The sample comprises more than 450,000 distinct CDR3 sequences, around 20% of which are singletons, and 40% to 50% rests with the top ten. This clonotype was counted between two and nine times.

V usage is TRBV5-1 and J usage is TRBJ2-7; TRBD1 agrees at 8 bases. The source is a man in his forties with Graves' ophthalmopathy. Material for sequencing was blood. This CDR3 reads CASSLGRGRASYEQYF. In DNA form, the CDR3 reads TGCGCCAGCAGCCTCGGCAGGGGGCGAGCCTCCTACGAGCAGTACTTC. The variable domain in full, with the rest retrieved from reference TRBV5-1 and TRBJ2-7, is KAGVTQTPRYLIKTRGQQVTLSCSPISGHRSVSWYQQTPGQGLQFLFEYFSETQRNKGNFPGRFSGRQFSNSRSEMNVSTLELGDSALYLCASSLGRGRASYEQYFGPGTRLTVT.